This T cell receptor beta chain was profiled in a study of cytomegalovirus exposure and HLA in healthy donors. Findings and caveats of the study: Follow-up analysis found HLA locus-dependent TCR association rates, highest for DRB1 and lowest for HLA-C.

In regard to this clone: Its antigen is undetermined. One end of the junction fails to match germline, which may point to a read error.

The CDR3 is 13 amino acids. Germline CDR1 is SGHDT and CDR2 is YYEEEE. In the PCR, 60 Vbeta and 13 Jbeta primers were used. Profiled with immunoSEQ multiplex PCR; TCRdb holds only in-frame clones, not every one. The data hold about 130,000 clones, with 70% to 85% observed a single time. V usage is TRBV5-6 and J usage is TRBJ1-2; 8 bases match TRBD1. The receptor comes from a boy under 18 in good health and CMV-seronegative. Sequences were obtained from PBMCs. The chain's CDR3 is CASSPDRDRGYPF. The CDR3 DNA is TGTGCCAGCAGCCCGGACAGGGATCGTGGCTACCCCTTC.